These 23 T cell receptor beta chains were sequenced from one sample in a study of T cells in Graves' hyperthyroidism and ophthalmopathy. TCR beta CDR3 regions were amplified from RNA. HTBI primers were used for first-round RT-PCR of the TCR CDR3. TCRdb passed the multiplex PCR reads through MiXCR, listing each CDR3 protein once. The sample has some 270,000 distinct CDR3 sequences; over 20% are singletons. Sequenced material: blood. These receptor sequences come from a middle-aged woman with Graves' ophthalmopathy.

This clonotype was detected only a few times. J is TRBJ2-7 and V is TRBV3-1, with unresolved D. The CDR3 extends over 13 amino acids. The germline V and J ends were trimmed by 4 bases and 6 bases, with 13 bases remaining between them. Germline assignment: CDR1 LGHDT and CDR2 YNNKEL (reference sequence). CDR3 nucleotides: TGTGCCAGCAGCCCTACAGTAAAAGGCGAGCAGTACTTC. Its translation: CASSPTVKGEQYF.

This clonotype came up many times. The chain uses TRBV7-3 and TRBJ1-1; D gene unclear. CDR3 length: 13 amino acids. Trimming removed 2 bases from V and 5 bases from J, with 9 bases in between. Per the germline V gene, CDR1 is SGHTA and CDR2 is FQGTGA. CDR3 residues: CASSLGLHTEAFF. CDR3 nucleotide sequence: TGTGCCAGCAGCTTAGGGCTTCATACTGAAGCTTTCTTT.

The rearrangement uses TRBV6-1 and TRBJ2-7, with 8 nucleotides matching TRBD1. CDR1 and CDR2 (germline): MNHNS, SASEGT. The V segment lost 4 bases and the J segment 4 bases; nucleotides outside the gene matches: 3. The CDR3 consists of 13 residues. CDR3 in amino acids: CASSADRVYEQYF. In DNA form, the CDR3 reads TGTGCCAGCAGTGCGGACAGGGTGTACGAGCAGTACTTC.

This clonotype was seen at least ten times. The chain joins TRBV5-1 to TRBJ2-7, with D perhaps assigned TRBD1 or TRBD2 (5 bases each). Germline V CDR1 and CDR2: SGHRS, YFSETQ. V lost 4 bases and J 0 bases, leaving 17 bases between the germline ends. The CDR3 is made up of 16 amino acids. The CDR3 DNA follows: TGCGCCAGCAGCCCAACGGGCCAGAGGGGCTCCTACGAGCAGTACTTC. Amino acid sequence: CASSPTGQRGSYEQYF.

This clonotype was seen at least ten times. The chain carries TRBV27 and TRBJ2-7; D not resolved. The germline gives CDR1 MNHEY, CDR2 SMNVEV (reference sequence). CDR3 size: 14 residues. Trimming left V 1 base short and J 5 bases short, with 12 bases between. Written as DNA, the CDR3 is TGTGCCAGCAGTTTATTAGGGAAGTTCCACGAGCAGTACTTC. Its protein product is CASSLLGKFHEQYF.

The chain carries TRBV12-3 or TRBV12-4 and TRBJ2-5; D is perhaps TRBD1 (5 bases). This CDR3 region has 13 residues. Trimming took off 5 bases at V and 9 bases at J, with 16 bases between the two ends. This CDR3 is CASSSDRASAQYF. DNA for the CDR3: TGTGCCAGCAGTAGTGACAGAGCATCGGCCCAGTACTTC.

This clonotype has a count of ten or more. The gene calls are TRBV5-1 and TRBJ1-1; no clear D gene. The germline gives CDR1 SGHRS, CDR2 YFSETQ. V shed 0 bases and J shed 2 bases, with 8 bases lying between them. The CDR3 extends over 14 amino acids. CDR3: CASSLEGANTEAFF. In DNA form, the CDR3 reads TGCGCCAGCAGCTTGGAGGGAGCTAACACTGAAGCTTTCTTT.

In this sample, this clonotype turned up many times. The chain uses TRBV20-1 and TRBJ2-7; 8 bases are a match to TRBD2. Losses at the gene ends were 0 bases for V and 6 bases for J; bases not matched to a gene: 10. Germline V gives CDR1 DFQATT, CDR2 SNEGSKA (reference sequence). The CDR3 contains 15 residues. This CDR3 is CSARDTLAGWGEQYF. Here the CDR3 DNA reads TGCAGTGCTAGAGATACCCTAGCGGGCTGGGGCGAGCAGTACTTC.

The V gene is TRBV6-5, the J gene TRBJ2-2; D remains ambiguous. CDR3 size: 17 residues. CDR1 is MNHEY and CDR2 is SVGAGI in the germline V gene. Trimming removed 0 bases from V and 7 bases from J, with 18 bases in between. The CDR3 protein is CASSYSSSPRIGGELFF. CDR3 sequence (DNA): TGTGCCAGCAGTTACTCCTCCAGCCCGCGAATTGGCGGGGAGCTGTTTTTT.

This clonotype was seen repeatedly, ten times or more. The rearrangement links TRBV3-1 to TRBJ2-5; 10 positions match TRBD2. Germline V gives CDR1 LGHDT, CDR2 YNNKEL (reference sequence). CDR3 length: 16 amino acids. J was trimmed by 0 bases and V by 0 bases; bases with no gene match: 1. In nucleotides, the CDR3 is TGTGCCAGCAGCCAAGAACTAGCGGGGTACCAAGAGACCCAGTACTTC. Protein sequence: CASSQELAGYQETQYF.

The rearrangement links TRBV3-1 to TRBJ1-2, with D possibly matching TRBD1 (5 bases). V lost 0 bases and J 4 bases, leaving 9 bases between the germline ends. This CDR3 comprises 14 residues. Germline assignment: CDR1 LGHDT and CDR2 YNNKEL (reference sequence). CDR3 in amino acids: CASSQEGTAYGYTF. As DNA, the CDR3 is TGTGCCAGCAGCCAAGAAGGGACGGCCTATGGCTACACCTTC.

This clonotype was detected many times. V and J are TRBV5-5 and TRBJ2-7; no definite D call. The CDR3 loop spans 16 amino acids. Trimming left V 1 base short and J 5 bases short, with 19 bases between. The germline CDR1 and CDR2 sequences are SGHKS and YYEKEE (reference sequence). The CDR3 spells CASSLLPGGVLDEQYF. The CDR3 DNA reads as TGTGCCAGCAGCTTGTTGCCGGGTGGAGTCCTCGACGAGCAGTACTTC.

CDR3 sequence (DNA): TGTGCCACCAGCAGAGTGGAGGGCTACGAGCAGTACTTC. This codes for CATSRVEGYEQYF. This chain connects TRBV15 to TRBJ2-7, with a possible D match to TRBD2 (6 bases). The length of the CDR3 is 13 residues. The V and J ends lost 1 base and 3 bases respectively, with 7 bases between them. Germline CDR1 is LNHNV and CDR2 is YYDKDF (reference sequence).

V and J are TRBV12-3 or TRBV12-4 and TRBJ1-1, with D maybe TRBD1 (5 bases). V lost 6 bases and J 4 bases, leaving 12 bases between the germline ends. The CDR3 spans 13 residues. The CDR3 region is CASSGTRGTEAFF. The CDR3 nucleotides read TGTGCCAGCAGCGGGACGAGGGGCACTGAAGCTTTCTTT.

This clonotype occurred many times. V and J are TRBV29-1 and TRBJ2-2; perhaps D is TRBD1 or TRBD2 (6 bases each). Deletions cut 3 bases from V and 5 bases from J, with 10 bases between. The CDR3 runs to 13 residues. CDR1 is SQVTM, CDR2 ANQGSEA, per germline. CDR3: CSVDRGGTGELFF. CDR3 DNA: TGCAGCGTTGACAGGGGAGGAACCGGGGAGCTGTTTTTT.

The J gene is TRBJ2-7, the V gene TRBV4-1, with 7 bases that match TRBD1. V dropped 5 bases and J dropped 2; count of bases not matched to a gene: 3. Per germline, CDR1 MGHRA and CDR2 YSYEKL. The CDR3 totals 13 residues. CDR3 in DNA: TGCGCCAGCAGCACAGGGGATACCTACGAGCAGTACTTC. Translated: CASSTGDTYEQYF.

This clonotype was counted many times. The chain employs TRBV20-1 and TRBJ1-2; tentatively, D is TRBD1 (6 bases). The germline V gene has CDR1 DFQATT and CDR2 SNEGSKA (reference sequence). The CDR3 consists of 13 residues. Deletions cut 0 bases from V and 6 bases from J, with 11 bases between. Here the CDR3 DNA reads TGCAGTGCTAGAGATCCCGGGACAAATGGCTACACCTTC. This sequence encodes CSARDPGTNGYTF.

This clonotype has a count of ten or more. The chain is built from TRBV28 and TRBJ2-5; 14 nucleotides align to TRBD2. The germline gives CDR1 MDHEN, CDR2 SYDVKM. Germline trimming cut 6 bases from V and 3 bases from J; bases unmatched to any gene: 15. This CDR3 is built from 19 residues. This CDR3 reads CASSLPGLAGEAPKETQYF. The CDR3 bases are TGTGCCAGCAGCTTACCGGGACTAGCGGGAGAGGCCCCCAAAGAGACCCAGTACTTC.

At least ten counts were recorded for this clonotype. The chain uses TRBV19 and TRBJ1-5, with TRBD1 identical over 8 bases. This CDR3 contains 18 residues. CDR1 LNHDA and CDR2 SQIVND come from the germline V gene (reference sequence). V lost 3 bases and J lost 0; bases outside the gene matches: 10. For the CDR3, the DNA is TGTGCCAGTAGTATGAGGGGGACAGGCGGCTATAGCAATCAGCCCCAGCATTTT. Translated: CASSMRGTGGYSNQPQHF.

This clonotype showed up many times. CDR3 sequence: CASGLGTRGGYGYTF. Written as DNA, the CDR3 is TGTGCTAGTGGTTTAGGGACACGGGGGGGGTATGGCTACACCTTC. The chain carries TRBV12-5 and TRBJ1-2; possible D gene TRBD1, 6 bases. V lost 3 bases and J 5 bases, leaving 16 bases between the germline ends. In germline, CDR1 is LGHNT, CDR2 FRNRAP. CDR3 length equals 15 residues.

The chain joins TRBV24-1 to TRBJ1-5; tentatively, D is TRBD1 (5 bases). CDR3 length: 16 amino acids. From germline, CDR1 is KGHDR and CDR2 SFDVKD. V dropped 2 bases and J dropped 7 bases, with 17 bases sitting between them. The CDR3 DNA reads TGTGCCACCAGTGATTCCGGGACCGCCGGGCGGCAGCCCCAGCATTTT. Translation gives CATSDSGTAGRQPQHF.

This clonotype was found many times. This chain uses TRBV20-1 with TRBJ2-7; tentatively, D is TRBD1 (5 bases). The germline gives CDR1 DFQATT, CDR2 SNEGSKA (reference sequence). The CDR3 spans 15 residues. V lost 0 bases and J 0 bases, leaving 12 bases between the germline ends. CDR3 region: CSARDLRQPSYEQYF. In DNA form, the CDR3 reads TGCAGTGCTAGAGATCTACGACAGCCCTCCTACGAGCAGTACTTC.

The genes are TRBV27 and TRBJ1-5, with D hard to call. The CDR3 totals 15 residues. Trimming stripped 5 bases from V and 4 bases from J, with 15 bases between. CDR1 MNHEY and CDR2 SMNVEV come from the germline V gene (reference sequence). CDR3 in DNA: TGTGCCAGCAGTCCTCTGGACGGACCTAATCAGCCCCAGCATTTT. Residues: CASSPLDGPNQPQHF.